Each of the 26 T cell receptor beta chains below was sequenced from the same sample in a study of metastatic and nonmetastatic thyroid tumors. TCRdb re-analyzed the PCR reads using MiXCR. The table has some 84,000 clones, around 7.8% seen once. All patients reached thyroid surgery having received no treatment beforehand. The sample consisted of blood. These receptors were taken from a female donor with papillary thyroid cancer or a benign thyroid nodule (not recorded which). Some clones in this sample may be carry-over from other donors' samples.

This clone was seen just once. A single base separates this from a much larger clone, so it may be a read error. The genes are TRBV5-4 and TRBJ1-5; D uncertain. Germline values: CDR1 SGHNT, CDR2 YYREEE (reference sequence). This CDR3 contains 12 residues. Here the CDR3 reads CASSLDDHPQHF. DNA of the CDR3: TGTGCCAGCAGCTTAGACGATCATCCCCAGCATTTT.

This clone has ten or more counts. The gene calls are TRBV2 and TRBJ1-2; D is unresolved. Trimming cost V 8 bases and J 2 bases, with 15 bases left between them. The CDR3 has 14 residues. Germline assignment: CDR1 SNHLY and CDR2 FYNNEI. The CDR3, as DNA: TGTGCCAGCCCACGAAGGTCCTACAACTATGGCTACACCTTC. This encodes CASPRRSYNYGYTF.

This clone has a count of ten or more. The rearrangement uses TRBV18 and TRBJ2-2; D perhaps matches TRBD1 (6 bases). Trimming cost V 1 base and J 5 bases, with 11 bases left between them. The CDR3 loop spans 15 amino acids. CDR1 is KGHSH and CDR2 is LQKENI in the germline V gene. CDR3 nucleotide sequence: TGTGCCAGCTCACCACGGGGGCGGAGAACCGGGGAGCTGTTTTTT. Amino acids: CASSPRGRRTGELFF.

This clone showed up many times. This sequence joins TRBV3-1 and TRBJ2-7, with 9 bases identical to TRBD2. Germline V CDR1 and CDR2: LGHDT, YNNKEL (reference sequence). V gave up 4 bases and J gave up 7 bases; unmatched junction bases: 20. The CDR3 length is 18 residues. CDR3 DNA sequence: TGTGCCAGCAGCCCCTTCGGGGGTAGCGGGGGACCTGGGAGGGAGCAGTACTTC. It yields the protein CASSPFGGSGGPGREQYF.

Many counts were recorded for this clone. This chain links TRBV4-1 with TRBJ2-5, with 16 bases lining up with TRBD2. The V gene's germline CDR1 is MGHRA and CDR2 YSYEKL. V was clipped by 2 bases and J by 5 bases; unmatched bases: 14. This CDR3 has 20 residues. Here the CDR3 DNA reads TGCGCCAGCAGCCAAAAGGGGTCGGGGACTAGCGGGGGGGCCCGGGAGACCCAGTACTTC. This translates into CASSQKGSGTSGGARETQYF.

This chain uses TRBV13 with TRBJ2-5; 8 bases match TRBD2. V gave up 2 bases and J gave up 4 bases; unmatched junction bases: 3. The CDR3 extends over 14 amino acids. Germline V gene sequence: CDR1 PRHDT, CDR2 FYEKMQ (reference sequence). CDR3 region: CASSLYGGVETQYF. In DNA form, the CDR3 reads TGTGCCAGCAGCTTATACGGGGGGGTAGAGACCCAGTACTTC.

Many counts were recorded for this clone. J is TRBJ1-5 and V is TRBV28; TRBD1 agrees at 10 bases. CDR1 is MDHEN, CDR2 SYDVKM, per germline. Trimming took 4 bases from V and 6 from J; bases not matched to a gene: 3. The CDR3 extends over 14 amino acids. CDR3: CASSSRQGAQPQHF. Here the CDR3 DNA reads TGTGCCAGCAGTTCAAGACAGGGGGCTCAGCCCCAGCATTTT. Complete variable domain (other parts from reference TRBV28 and TRBJ1-5): DVKVTQSSRYLVKRTGEKVFLECVQDMDHENMFWYRQDPGLGLRLIYFSYDVKMKEKGDIPEGYSVSREKKERFSLILESASTNQTSMYLCASSSRQGAQPQHFGDGTRLSIL.

This clone showed up just a few times. The rearrangement links TRBV5-1 to TRBJ2-2, with D unresolved. There are 13 residues in the CDR3. V lost 0 bases, J lost 7 bases, and 7 bases lay in between. Looked up from germline, CDR1 is SGHRS and CDR2 is YFSETQ. The CDR3 bases are TGCGCCAGCAGCTTGGAACCGGTCGGGGAGCTGTTTTTT. Its protein is CASSLEPVGELFF.

The rearrangement joins TRBV6-4 to TRBJ2-5, with D unresolved. This CDR3 region has 18 residues. CDR1 and CDR2 (germline): MRHNA, SNTAGT. The CDR3 here is CPNVPAVTPPSTWETQYF. Written as DNA, the CDR3 is TGTCCTAACGTGCCAGCAGTGACTCCGCCCTCGACGTGGGAGACCCAGTACTTC.

J is TRBJ2-7 and V is TRBV20-1; 12 bases align to TRBD2. In germline, CDR1 is DFQATT, CDR2 SNEGSKA (reference sequence). With 6 bases clipped from V and 4 bases from J, the junction kept 4 bases outside the gene matches. This CDR3 is 13 amino acids long. The CDR3 here is CSAWGLAGYEQYF. The DNA of the CDR3 is TGCAGTGCCTGGGGACTAGCGGGTTACGAGCAGTACTTC.

At least ten counts were recorded for this clone. The chain combines TRBV5-6 with TRBJ2-2; D gene ambiguous. CDR1 SGHDT and CDR2 YYEEEE come from the germline V gene. The CDR3 extends over 16 amino acids. The V gene lost 0 bases and the J gene lost 1 base, with 10 bases spanning the gap. CDR3 protein: CASSLGLLVNTGELFF. The CDR3 DNA reads TGTGCCAGCAGCTTGGGGCTCCTTGTGAACACCGGGGAGCTGTTTTTT.

This clone has just a few counts. This sequence joins TRBV7-3 and TRBJ2-1; 8 nucleotides align to TRBD1. V shed 1 base and J 7 bases; nucleotides not matched to a gene: 6. The CDR3 runs to 15 residues. Germline V gene sequence: CDR1 SGHTA, CDR2 FQGTGA. The CDR3 DNA follows: TGTGCCAGCAGCTTAAACGACAGGGACAGGAATGAGCAGTTCTTC. Translating gives CASSLNDRDRNEQFF.

This clone was recorded many times. The J gene is TRBJ1-5, the V gene TRBV20-1; D ambiguous. V was cut by 0 bases and J by 3 bases, with 6 bases left in between. The CDR3 totals 13 residues. The germline gives CDR1 DFQATT, CDR2 SNEGSKA (reference sequence). CDR3 bases: TGCAGTGCTAGAGAGGACCCCAATCAGCCCCAGCATTTT. This encodes CSAREDPNQPQHF.

The rearrangement joins TRBV20-1 to TRBJ1-2, with 10 bases identical to TRBD1. After removal of 4 bases from V and 7 bases from J, the junction contained 12 bases not matched to a gene. The CDR3 consists of 15 residues. Germline loops: CDR1 DFQATT, CDR2 SNEGSKA (reference sequence). CDR3 loop: CSAMASGTGDSGYTF. DNA of the CDR3: TGCAGTGCTATGGCCTCCGGGACAGGGGACTCTGGCTACACCTTC.

This clone was seen ten or more times. V and J are TRBV20-1 and TRBJ2-3, with TRBD2 identical over 13 bases. Per germline, CDR1 DFQATT and CDR2 SNEGSKA (reference sequence). The CDR3 extends over 15 amino acids. V was clipped by 3 bases and J by 4 bases; unmatched bases: 4. For the CDR3, the DNA is TGCAGTGCTAGCCCTACTAGCGGGGGGGCAGATACGCAGTATTTT. Its translation: CSASPTSGGADTQYF.

This clone was detected many times. The chain joins TRBV2 to TRBJ2-2, with TRBD2 as a possible D gene (6 bases). This CDR3 is 17 amino acids long. V was trimmed by 6 bases and J by 1 base, leaving 18 bases between them. Germline V gene lookup returns CDR1 SNHLY and CDR2 FYNNEI. The CDR3 DNA follows: TGTGCCAGCAGCGGTTCTAGCGCTGCCAAGAACACCGGGGAGCTGTTTTTT. Residues: CASSGSSAAKNTGELFF.

This clone was found many times. The gene calls are TRBV12-3 or TRBV12-4 and TRBJ2-7; 9 bases line up with TRBD1. CDR3 size: 18 residues. V was pared by 6 bases and J by 2 bases, with 17 bases of the junction left unmatched. In DNA, the CDR3 is TGTGCCAGCAGCACGCCGCACCGGGACAGGGACCAACCCTACGAGCAGTACTTC. This gives the protein CASSTPHRDRDQPYEQYF.

In its sample, this clone was seen many times. The chain couples TRBV4-2 to TRBJ2-7, with 13 bases matching TRBD2. Trimming took 5 bases from V and 2 from J; bases not matched to a gene: 9. The germline V gene has CDR1 LGHNA and CDR2 YNFKEQ. The CDR3 is made up of 17 amino acids. CDR3 in DNA: TGTGCCAGCAGCACCGGGACTAGCGGGGACCCTACCTACGAGCAGTACTTC. Amino acids: CASSTGTSGDPTYEQYF.

A word on this clone: Compared with germline, one end of the junction differs, possibly owing to a read error. The gene calls are TRBV27 and TRBJ2-6; D perhaps matches TRBD2 (6 bases). The germline gives CDR1 MNHEY, CDR2 SMNVEV (reference sequence). The CDR3 covers 15 residues. The CDR3 nucleotides are TGTGCCAGCACCCCCGCAGGGACTGGGTCCAACGTCCTGACTTTC. Translated: CASTPAGTGSNVLTF.

The table lists this clone with many counts. The genes are TRBV9 and TRBJ1-6, with D unresolved. V lost 3 bases, J lost 7 bases, and 5 bases lay in between. The CDR3 consists of 12 residues. CDR1 SGDLS and CDR2 YYNGEE come from the germline V gene. CDR3 protein: CASSGSNSPLHF. For the CDR3, the DNA is TGTGCCAGCAGCGGTTCCAATTCACCCCTCCACTTT.

This clone was counted at least ten times. V gene TRBV4-1 combines with J gene TRBJ1-4, with TRBD1 as a possible D gene (5 bases). CDR1 is MGHRA and CDR2 is YSYEKL in the germline V gene. The CDR3 length is 20 residues. V lost 0 bases and J lost 1, with 21 bases in between. The CDR3 here is CASSQDMSAGRGETNEKLFF. The CDR3 DNA sequence: TGCGCCAGCAGCCAAGATATGTCTGCAGGGCGCGGGGAAACTAATGAAAAACTGTTTTTT.

This clone has at least ten counts. The chain recombines TRBV12-3 or TRBV12-4 with TRBJ1-1; TRBD1 matches at 10 bases. The CDR3 consists of 16 residues. V gave up 6 bases and J gave up 0 bases; unmatched junction bases: 7. CDR3 region: CASSRGTGAMNTEAFF. CDR3 coding DNA: TGTGCCAGCAGCCGTGGGACAGGGGCAATGAACACTGAAGCTTTCTTT.

This clone showed up many times. The genes are TRBV4-2 and TRBJ2-1, with 8 bases that match TRBD2. Germline V gene data show CDR1 as LGHNA and CDR2 as YNFKEQ. The CDR3 is 14 amino acids. V gave up 4 bases and J gave up 10 bases; unmatched junction bases: 9. The CDR3 reads CASSPSGRDREQFF. The CDR3 nucleotides are TGTGCCAGCAGCCCTAGCGGGCGGGACCGGGAGCAGTTCTTC.

This clone was detected a few times. This sequence joins TRBV6-5 and TRBJ1-6, with 8 bases fitting TRBD1. The germline V gene encodes CDR1 MNHEY and CDR2 SVGAGI. CDR3 length: 13 residues. V lost 4 bases, J lost 8 bases, and 1 base stayed unmatched. The CDR3 loop is CASSLTGDSPLHF. In nucleotides, the CDR3 is TGTGCCAGCAGTTTGACAGGGGATTCACCCCTCCACTTT.

This clone has at least ten counts. This chain connects TRBV2 to TRBJ1-4; D gene ambiguous. V shed 3 bases and J shed 4 bases, with 9 bases lying between them. The CDR3 runs to 14 residues. Germline-derived CDR1 and CDR2 are SNHLY and FYNNEI. The CDR3 DNA follows: TGTGCCAGCAGTGATGGCCAGGTTAATGAAAAACTGTTTTTT. It translates to CASSDGQVNEKLFF.

The CDR3 region is CSVEIGTVNQPQHF. DNA for the CDR3: TGCAGCGTTGAAATAGGTACGGTTAATCAGCCCCAGCATTTT. The chain joins TRBV29-1 to TRBJ1-5; D call uncertain. Per the germline V gene, CDR1 is SQVTM and CDR2 is ANQGSEA. Trimming pared 2 bases from V and 4 bases from J, leaving 12 bases between. This CDR3 is 14 amino acids long.